This TCR beta chain was captured in a study of human T cells and chemical hapten exposure. Study-level background: Subjects had 2% DPC placed on roughly 2 cm by roughly 2 cm of upper inner arm skin for sensitization. Findings and caveats of the study: Positively correlated with patch test score were the counts of PT1 expanded TCRs.

Specified time point: patch test 1, 2 weeks after DPC sensitization. The treatment here: therapeutic diphenylcyclopropenone sensitization with weekly scalp DPC. Ahead of applying each patch test, blood was sampled. The study enrolled 18 to 70-year-old alopecia patients suitable for DPC. A single record per CDR3 protein comes from TCRdb applying MiXCR to the RACE reads. The data contain 370,000 or so distinct CDR3 sequences, approximately 5.1% of them singletons. After removal of 1 base from V and 8 bases from J, the junction contained 7 bases not matched to a gene. CDR3 length: 14 residues. Germline lookup yields CDR1 DFQATT and CDR2 SNEGSKA (reference sequence). This clonotype was counted ten times or more. Its antigen is not known.

The material was whole blood, obtained in connection with sensitization to the hapten diphenylcyclopropenone (DPC). The chain employs TRBV20-1 and TRBJ2-1; 8 bases fit TRBD2. The sequence derives from a woman aged 45-65 years with alopecia areata. Some clones in this sample may be carry-over from other donors' samples. The CDR3 nucleotides are TGCAGTGCTAGAGTCAGCGGGAGACGGGATGAGCAGTTCTTC. Its translation is CSARVSGRRDEQFF.